This T cell receptor beta chain stems from a study of blood T cells in healthy people across ages. Per the germline V gene, CDR1 is DFQATT and CDR2 is SNEGSKA (reference sequence). The CDR3 extends over 14 amino acids. V was pared by 6 bases and J by 2 bases, with 15 bases between. Each sample yielded at least 6 million isolated PBMCs. Note on this clonotype: A much larger clonotype is one base distant, so this may be a read error.

A second PCR, run for roughly 7 to 11 cycles, used a sample-barcoded 5' primer plus a J-beta primer mix. Via MiXCR, TCRdb re-called the 5' RACE reads, giving one row per CDR3 protein. The sample lists about a million distinct CDR3 sequences, 30% to 40% occurring once. This clonotype originated in a man younger than 35 in good health. The sequenced sample was blood. J is TRBJ2-3 and V is TRBV20-1, with a tentative D call TRBD1 (5 bases). The CDR3 nucleotides are TGCAGTGCCCAAGGGGCAGGGCACACAGATACGCAGTATTTT. Residues: CSAQGAGHTDTQYF.